The entry below gives a single T cell receptor beta chain sequence along with its context. The sample belongs to a study of read filtering for tumor transcriptome and immune sequencing. Study information: Revised staging placed roughly eight patients in R-ISS I, 15 to 20 in II, 6 or 7 in III.

Every patient had bone marrow sampled while the disease was active. J gave up 5 bases and V 1 base, and 4 bases lay outside the gene matches. This CDR3 region has 14 residues. The library was built from roughly 400 ng RNA with molecular barcoded adaptors for alpha/delta and beta/gamma chains. TCRdb used MiXCR to reprocess the reads, holding one entry per CDR3 protein. The sample lists about 50,000 distinct CDR3 sequences, around 20% seen once, with roughly 37% in the top ten. The rearrangement uses TRBV12-3 or TRBV12-4 and TRBJ2-5, with TRBD2 matching 7 bases. The clonotype comes from a donor at least 40 years old with multiple myeloma. Sequences were obtained from a population of CD138-negative cells sorted from bone marrow. The CDR3 DNA sequence: TGTGCCAGCAGTTTAGGCGGGAGCCTGGAGACCCAGTACTTC. It encodes CASSLGGSLETQYF.